The T cell receptor (beta chain) described here comes from a study of cytomegalovirus exposure and HLA in healthy donors. Points from the study as a whole: For presence/absence analyses, sequencing depth was assumed to be roughly uniform across donors. CMV antigen specificity of a few CMV-associated chains was confirmed in vitro. Altogether, 160 or so TCR beta chains were recorded as cytomegalovirus-associated.

Vbeta (60) and Jbeta (13) primers were used in the PCR. The method was immunoSEQ multiplex PCR; TCRdb's version includes in-frame clones alone and lacks a portion of them. The repertoire has more than 90,000 clones, approximately 85% of them found once; the top ten carry 3% to 4%. Concerning this clone itself: Its antigen is unidentified.

With V trimmed by 3 bases and J by 4 bases, 4 bases remained unmatched. Germline V gene sequence: CDR1 SGHTA, CDR2 FQGTGA. This CDR3 region has 15 residues. The specimen was PBMCs. The source is a man in his thirties or forties in good health and CMV-seronegative. This chain connects TRBV7-3 to TRBJ2-3, with TRBD2 matching over 10 bases. CDR3 coding DNA: TGTGCCAGCAGCTTTAGTAGCGGGGGGTCAGATACGCAGTATTTT. Residues: CASSFSSGGSDTQYF.